The 6 T cell receptor beta chains listed next were all sequenced from one sample in a study of T-cell memory formation after mild COVID-19. TCRdb re-derived calls from the 5' RACE reads in MiXCR, one entry per CDR3 protein. This sample carries 220,000 or so distinct CDR3 sequences, 9.5% of them seen once, and the ten largest clones take roughly 3.5%. What was sequenced was PBMCs or a T cell subset sorted from them (not recorded which). Source of these receptors: a man between 18 and 35 years old who had mild COVID-19 (a few samples of this study predate the infection). Cell type and time point are not known.

This clonotype was seen ten or more times. CDR3 sequence: CASSLAEGGNIQYF. Here the CDR3 DNA reads TGTGCCAGCAGTTTGGCGGAGGGGGGAAACATTCAGTACTTC. V usage is TRBV12-3 or TRBV12-4 and J usage is TRBJ2-4; D may be TRBD1 or TRBD2 (6 bases each). The CDR3 consists of 14 residues. Trimming took off 3 bases at V and 6 bases at J, with 12 bases between the two ends.

This clonotype has a count of ten or more. The chain recombines TRBV7-9 with TRBJ2-1; tentative D call: TRBD2 (6 bases). The V gene's germline CDR1 is SEHNR and CDR2 FQNEAQ (reference sequence). This CDR3 is built from 11 residues. V shed 4 bases and J shed 10 bases, with 8 bases lying between them. CDR3 residues: CASSWRGEQFF. In DNA, the CDR3 is TGTGCCAGCAGCTGGCGGGGAGAGCAGTTCTTC.

This clonotype was observed a few times. V gene TRBV30 combines with J gene TRBJ2-7, with D hard to call. Germline V gene sequence: CDR1 GTSNPN, CDR2 SVGIG (reference sequence). CDR3 size: 14 residues. V lost 4 bases to trimming and J lost 0 bases, with 13 bases between them. CDR3 DNA: TGTGCCTGGAAAGACAAGGACGCCTCCTACGAGCAGTACTTC. Its translation is CAWKDKDASYEQYF.

This clonotype has ten or more counts. V is TRBV4-2 and J is TRBJ2-1; a weak D match, TRBD2 (6 bases). V shed 5 bases and J shed 9 bases, with 17 bases lying between them. The CDR3 covers 14 residues. The V gene's germline CDR1 is LGHNA and CDR2 YNFKEQ. The CDR3 coding sequence is TGTGCCAGCAGCACAGTGGAGGGTTCGGGTGAGCAGTTCTTC. This translates into CASSTVEGSGEQFF.

The genes are TRBV7-2 and TRBJ1-1; no firm D call. Germline CDR1 is SGHTA and CDR2 is FQGNSA. The CDR3 runs 12 residues. V lost 5 bases, J lost 5 bases, and 9 bases lay in between. The CDR3 protein is CASSPAWTEAFF. The CDR3 DNA is TGTGCCAGCAGCCCTGCCTGGACTGAAGCTTTCTTT.

This clonotype was recorded a few times. J is TRBJ1-1 and V is TRBV9; TRBD1 matches 8 bases. The ends lost 6 bases at V and 1 base at J; junction bases unmatched: 5. CDR1 is SGDLS and CDR2 is YYNGEE in the germline V gene. The CDR3 is 14 residues long. In DNA form, the CDR3 reads TGTGCCAGCAACTCCGGGACAGGGAACACTGAAGCTTTCTTT. Its protein is CASNSGTGNTEAFF. Full variable domain (outside the CDR3, taken from reference TRBV9 and TRBJ1-1): DSGVTQTPKHLITATGQRVTLRCSPRSGDLSVYWYQQSLDQGLQFLIQYYNGEERAKGNILERFSAQQFPDLHSELNLSSLELGDSALYFCASNSGTGNTEAFFGQGTRLTVV.